This passage covers 8 T cell receptor beta chains from one sample sequenced in a study of blood T cell repertoires in COVID-19. Repertoires were generated with immunoSEQ multiplex PCR, while TCRdb's copy carries only in-frame clones and drops some. This sample carries around 180,000 clones, roughly 90% of them seen once, and the ten largest clones take more than 20%. The sequencing sample was made of peripheral blood. The source is a man in his 70s with active or convalescent COVID-19.

The chain recombines TRBV5-4 with TRBJ2-1, with 12 bases that match TRBD2. With 4 bases clipped from V and 0 bases from J, the junction kept 8 bases outside the gene matches. Germline V gene data show CDR1 as SGHNT and CDR2 as YYREEE (reference sequence). This CDR3 has 18 amino acids. The CDR3 protein is CASSEGLAGPSSYNEQFF. CDR3 nucleotide sequence: TGTGCCAGCAGCGAGGGACTAGCGGGTCCCTCCTCCTACAATGAGCAGTTCTTC.

This chain links TRBV6-5 with TRBJ2-1; 9 bases line up with TRBD2. Per germline, CDR1 MNHEY and CDR2 SVGAGI. J lost 8 bases, V lost 2 bases, and 10 bases had no gene match. CDR3 length equals 16 residues. The CDR3 region is CASSYEWLAGRYEQFF. The CDR3, as DNA: TGTGCCAGCAGTTACGAGTGGCTAGCGGGAAGGTATGAGCAGTTCTTC.

This chain links TRBV21-1 with TRBJ1-5. TRBV21-1 is described as a pseudogene. This CDR3 comprises 13 residues. The CDR3 reads CASSTAGDQPQHF. DNA for the CDR3: TGTGCCAGCAGCACCGCGGGGGATCAGCCCCAGCATTTT.

This clone was detected only a few times. The chain links TRBV25-1 to TRBJ1-1; D is possibly TRBD1 (6 bases). With 1 base removed from V and 7 bases from J, the gap between germline ends came to 10 bases. The CDR3 is 13 residues long. CDR1 and CDR2 from the germline V gene are MGHDK and SYGVNS. Written as DNA, the CDR3 is TGTGCCAGCAGTGAATCCAGGGGCCTTGAAGCTTTCTTT. It encodes CASSESRGLEAFF.

The V gene is TRBV19, the J gene TRBJ1-5, with 8 bases lining up with TRBD1. CDR1 and CDR2 (germline): LNHDA, SQIVND (reference sequence). The CDR3 runs to 17 residues. Trimming took 8 bases from V and 2 from J; bases not matched to a gene: 14. The CDR3 loop is CASRGWAGGERNQPQHF. The CDR3 DNA reads as TGTGCCAGTCGGGGGTGGGCAGGGGGCGAACGCAATCAGCCCCAGCATTTT.

The chain is built from TRBV28 and TRBJ1-2, with 11 bases that match TRBD1. The ends lost 6 bases at V and 5 bases at J; junction bases unmatched: 11. This CDR3 contains 16 residues. The V gene's germline CDR1 is MDHEN and CDR2 SYDVKM. Written as DNA, the CDR3 is TGTGCCAGCAGCCCGCCAACGGGACAGGGGGGGTATGGCTACACCTTC. The encoded protein is CASSPPTGQGGYGYTF.

The table lists this clone with a count of one. The CDR3 DNA is TGTGCCAGCGGGGACAGGGAATCCTACGAGCAGTACTTC. It codes for CASGDRESYEQYF. This chain joins TRBV27 and TRBJ2-7, with TRBD1 identical over 9 bases. Germline-derived CDR1 and CDR2 are MNHEY and SMNVEV (reference sequence). Trimming removed 8 bases from V and 1 base from J; junction bases left unmatched: 3. The CDR3 runs 13 residues.

The chain links TRBV6-5 to TRBJ2-5; maybe TRBD1 (6 bases). CDR1 is MNHEY and CDR2 is SVGAGI in the germline V gene. Trimming stripped 6 bases from V and 2 bases from J, with 10 bases between. This CDR3 has 13 residues. CDR3 region: CASSQGKQETQYF. As DNA, the CDR3 is TGTGCCAGCAGCCAGGGGAAACAAGAGACCCAGTACTTC.